This T cell receptor (beta chain) was found in a study of blood T cell repertoires in COVID-19. Study in general: Samples of COVID-19 (acute and convalescent) were obtained from the United States, Italy and Spain. Sources were T cells, B-cell-depleted T cells, or PBMCs; the material itself was cDNA or gDNA.

Per the original methods: Researchers report that nucleated cell counts were estimated from reference gene primer amplification. Produced via immunoSEQ multiplex PCR; TCRdb's table is partial and in-frame only. V and J calls and clone size are given by that table; D and trimming were obtained from the DNA. Among 220,000 or so clones, under 90% were seen once, and the ten largest hold roughly 6.5%. The CDR3 has 15 residues. Germline-derived CDR1 and CDR2 are ENHRY and SYGVKD. The junction had 10 bases not matched to a gene; V was cut back by 7 bases and J by 2 bases. Specimen: peripheral blood. The sequence came from a man in his 60s who had recovered from COVID-19. The chain carries TRBV10-3 and TRBJ2-7; 8 bases agree with TRBD2. CDR3 bases: TGTGCCATCACCCCGGGGAGCGGGAGAACCTACGAGCAGTACTTC. This codes for CAITPGSGRTYEQYF.